This TCR beta chain is drawn from a study of T cell repertoires in ileal Crohn's disease. Overall study context: About half of patients got postoperative therapy: around ten thiopurines, fewer than 20 anti-TNF.

As concerns this clone: Its specificity is unknown.

The time point: neoterminal ileum biopsy at postoperative endoscopy, about 6 months after surgery. Each sample's TCRB immunosequencing used 500 to 550 nanograms of biopsy DNA. Assay: immunoSEQ multiplex PCR; the TCRdb copy retains only in-frame clones and omits some. The sample holds more than 60,000 clones; about 89% are singletons and the top ten take roughly 2%. The CDR3 runs to 14 residues. V lost 3 bases to trimming and J lost 4 bases, with 12 bases between them. CDR1 and CDR2 (germline): MGHDK, SYGVNS. General observations from the study: Every patient over 26.8% clonality showed endoscopic recurrence.

The clonotype was recovered from an adult with Crohn's disease. Sequenced material: ileal tissue. This chain connects TRBV25-1 to TRBJ1-2, with D tentatively TRBD1 (5 bases). CDR3 in amino acids: CASSDLFDSYGYTF. The DNA of the CDR3 is TGTGCCAGCAGTGATCTTTTCGACAGCTATGGCTACACCTTC.